Listed here is a single T cell receptor (beta chain). The sample providers were healthy Caucasian people from Russia, aged roughly 6 to 90. For every donor, a draw yielded roughly 10 milliliters of peripheral blood. Researchers report isolating at least 6 million PBMCs per sample. Germline V CDR1 and CDR2: SQVTM, ANQGSEA. This CDR3 has 14 amino acids. The data originate from a study of blood T cells in healthy people across ages. Together with a sample-barcoded 5' primer, a J-beta primer mix was included in a second PCR lasting about 7 to 12 cycles. Each of the cDNA molecules was tagged by a template-switch adaptor with 12 random nucleotides. TCRdb reanalysed the 5' RACE reads using MiXCR and keeps one entry per CDR3 protein. The data contain hundreds of thousands of distinct CDR3 sequences, roughly 50% of them seen just once; the ten biggest clones take up over 30%.

Material for sequencing was blood. This chain links TRBV29-1 with TRBJ2-1; 8 bases are a match to TRBD1. Matching the DNA end better, TRBJ2-7 makes the J call doubtful. This TCR was recovered from a man in his fifties or sixties in good health. In DNA form, the CDR3 reads TGCAGCGTTGGTAAGACAGGGGCCTACAATGAGCAGTACTTC. This sequence encodes CSVGKTGAYNEQYF.